The clone carrying this T cell receptor beta chain came up a few times. TCRdb reanalysed the 5' RACE reads using MiXCR and keeps one entry per CDR3 protein. Counted here are 170,000 or so distinct CDR3 sequences, roughly 6.2% occurring once; the ten biggest clones make up less than 3.5%. Trimming removed 5 bases at V and 0 bases at J, with 22 bases between. CDR3 length: 18 residues. Germline V gives CDR1 SGHTA, CDR2 FQGNSA. This record comes from a study of T cells after yellow fever vaccination. This material consisted of CD4+ T cells sorted from PBMCs, taken on the day of the first yellow fever vaccination. This rearrangement joins TRBV7-2 to TRBJ2-5, with D perhaps being TRBD1 or TRBD2 (6 bases each). This clonotype was sampled from a man younger than 35 who received the YFV17D yellow fever vaccine. DNA of the CDR3: TGTGCCAGCAGCCCGGGGGCCTTTTCCGGTTGGTACCAAGAGACCCAGTACTTC. This codes for CASSPGAFSGWYQETQYF.